This is a list of T cell receptor beta chains from one sample in a study of cytomegalovirus exposure and HLA in healthy donors. Here immunoSEQ multiplex PCR was the method, and the copy in TCRdb shows in-frame clones only, minus some. The data show 110,000 or so clones, 60% to 85% seen once. Source material: PBMCs. The receptors were sampled from a woman in her forties in good health and CMV-seropositive. Each CDR3 is given with its conserved first and last residue. D genes are given only for firm matches. Where a row states a size, it is once, few, many or the class of an expanded clone; other rows omit it.

v_call,clone_size,j_call,d_call,cdr3_aa,cdr3_nt
TRBV27,.,TRBJ2-7,TRBD1,CASSDRGLYEQYF,TGTGCCAGCAGCGACAGGGGACTCTACGAGCAGTACTTC
TRBV21-1,few,TRBJ2-2,.,CASSKRLDRGKNTGELFF,TGTGCCAGCAGCAAAAGGCTGGACAGGGGGAAGAACACCGGGGAGCTGTTTTTT
TRBV7-2,few,TRBJ2-1,TRBD2,CASSLARGSGGYNEQFF,TGTGCCAGCAGCTTAGCGCGGGGTAGCGGGGGTTACAATGAGCAGTTCTTC
TRBV28,.,TRBJ2-7,.,CASSPYSYEQYF,TGTGCCAGCAGTCCCTACTCCTACGAGCAGTACTTC
TRBV23-1,.,TRBJ1-4,.,CASRPGTRAYGEKLFF,TGCGCCAGCAGACCAGGGACACGAGCGTATGGAGAAAAACTGTTTTTT
TRBV7-8,.,TRBJ1-5,.,CASSLLENSNQPQHF,TGTGCCAGCAGCTTACTGGAGAATAGCAATCAGCCCCAGCATTTT
TRBV4-3,.,TRBJ1-4,TRBD1,CASSQRGQETTNEKLFF,TGCGCCAGCAGCCAAAGAGGACAGGAGACAACTAATGAAAAACTGTTTTTT
TRBV4-3,.,TRBJ2-5,TRBD1,CASSQEETGAMKTQYF,TGCGCCAGCAGCCAAGAGGAAACAGGGGCGATGAAGACCCAGTACTTC
TRBV10-3,.,TRBJ1-1,.,CAISKPNTEAFF,TGTGCCATCTCTAAGCCGAACACTGAAGCTTTCTTT
TRBV4-3,few,TRBJ1-1,.,CASSQAGSAFF,TGCGCCAGCAGCCAGGCGGGGTCCGCTTTCTTT
TRBV19,once,TRBJ2-1,TRBD2,CASSQLAGSYNEQFF,TGTGCCAGTAGTCAATTAGCGGGGTCATACAATGAGCAGTTCTTC
TRBV11-2,.,TRBJ2-2,.,CASSVRRQARITGELFF,TGTGCCAGCAGCGTACGAAGACAGGCCCGAATTACCGGGGAGCTGTTTTTT
TRBV5-1,.,TRBJ2-1,TRBD1,CASRLLQGGNEQFF,TGCGCCAGCAGACTTTTACAGGGGGGCAATGAGCAGTTCTTC
TRBV6-5,.,TRBJ1-5,TRBD1,CASSWDRYSNQPQHF,TGTGCCAGCAGTTGGGACAGGTATAGCAATCAGCCCCAGCATTTT
TRBV5-1,once,TRBJ1-1,.,CASSLTSGIEAFF,TGCGCCAGCAGCTTGACCTCAGGGATTGAAGCTTTCTTT
TRBV4-3,once,TRBJ2-7,TRBD1,CASSQSTGVAYEQYF,TGCGCCAGCAGCCAATCGACAGGGGTGGCCTACGAGCAGTACTTC
TRBV4-3,few,TRBJ2-7,TRBD2,CASSQTSGSTYEQYF,TGCGCCAGCAGCCAGACTAGCGGGAGTACCTACGAGCAGTACTTC
TRBV5-1,.,TRBJ2-7,TRBD1,CASSRETGGYEQYF,TGCGCCAGCAGCCGAGAGACAGGGGGCTACGAGCAGTACTTC
TRBV30,.,TRBJ1-1,TRBD1,CAGTGSVTEAFF,TGTGCCGGGACAGGGTCGGTCACTGAAGCTTTCTTT
TRBV14,.,TRBJ2-7,.,CASSIAREQYF,TGTGCCAGCAGCATAGCGCGGGAGCAGTACTTC
TRBV29-1,.,TRBJ1-3,.,CSVEDPRNTIYF,TGCAGCGTTGAAGATCCACGGAACACCATATATTTT
TRBV5-1,.,TRBJ1-1,.,CASSLGGQLNTEAFF,TGCGCCAGCAGCTTGGGGGGGCAGTTGAACACTGAAGCTTTCTTT
TRBV27,once,TRBJ1-1,.,CASSSRETEAFF,TGTGCCAGCAGTTCCAGGGAAACTGAAGCTTTCTTT
TRBV14,.,TRBJ1-5,TRBD1,CASSQGRDRDTKSNPSNQPQHF,TGTGCCAGCAGCCAAGGGAGGGACAGGGACACAAAAAGCAATCCTAGCAATCAGCCCCAGCATTTT
TRBV25-1,few,TRBJ2-7,.,CASSAPMGEQYF,TGTGCCAGCAGTGCTCCCATGGGCGAGCAGTACTTC
TRBV5-1,once,TRBJ1-2,TRBD1,CASSKRTGSGTGFYGYTF,TGCGCCAGCAGCAAAAGAACGGGGTCCGGGACAGGGTTCTATGGCTACACCTTC
TRBV28,.,TRBJ2-7,TRBD1,CASSIPTGSPSYEQYF,TGTGCCAGCAGTATCCCGACAGGGTCCCCCTCCTACGAGCAGTACTTC
TRBV6-1,once,TRBJ1-1,.,CASSGGLSPPNTEAFF,TGTGCCAGCAGTGGGGGACTTTCGCCCCCGAACACTGAAGCTTTCTTT
TRBV19,.,TRBJ2-3,.,CASSIGQIKDTQYF,TGTGCCAGTAGTATAGGGCAGATCAAAGATACGCAGTATTTT
TRBV5-4,once,TRBJ1-6,.,CASRRDNFNSPLHF,TGTGCCAGCAGACGGGACAACTTTAATTCACCCCTCCACTTT
TRBV6-4,.,TRBJ2-1,TRBD2,CASSDSSGGGPNEQFF,TGTGCCAGCAGTGACTCGAGTGGCGGGGGACCCAATGAGCAGTTCTTC
TRBV5-1,.,TRBJ2-1,TRBD1,CASSLDYRDRGTNEQFF,TGCGCCAGCAGCTTGGACTACCGGGACAGGGGGACCAATGAGCAGTTCTTC
TRBV5-8,few,TRBJ2-1,TRBD2,CASSSGLAGGFLGRNEQFF,TGTGCCAGCAGCTCTGGACTAGCGGGAGGCTTTCTGGGGCGGAATGAGCAGTTCTTC
TRBV27,.,TRBJ1-2,.,CASGPGGGLGYTF,TGTGCCAGCGGCCCGGGGGGTGGTCTGGGCTACACCTTC
TRBV7-2,.,TRBJ2-4,TRBD2,CASRTSGSKNIQYF,TGTGCCAGCAGGACTAGCGGGAGCAAAAACATTCAGTACTTC
TRBV7-2,few,TRBJ1-2,TRBD1,CASSLAGHGQGTYGYTF,TGTGCCAGCAGCTTAGCAGGCCATGGACAGGGAACCTATGGCTACACCTTC
TRBV6-4,.,TRBJ1-4,TRBD1,CASRALTGNYEKLFF,TGTGCCAGCAGGGCCCTGACAGGGAACTATGAAAAACTGTTTTTT
TRBV27,.,TRBJ1-4,.,CASSLSGGVEKLFF,TGTGCCAGCAGTTTATCGGGGGGGGTTGAAAAACTGTTTTTT
TRBV5-4,.,TRBJ1-2,TRBD1,CASSRDREGGYTF,TGTGCCAGCAGCCGGGACAGGGAGGGAGGCTACACCTTC
TRBV7-3,.,TRBJ2-2,TRBD2,CASSFTGTSYAGELFF,TGTGCCAGCAGCTTTACCGGGACTAGCTATGCCGGGGAGCTGTTTTTT
TRBV10-3,few,TRBJ2-6,.,CAANKDTGSGANVLTF,TGTGCCGCTAACAAGGACACGGGCTCTGGGGCCAACGTCCTGACTTTC
TRBV9,.,TRBJ2-5,.,CASSVSHQETQYF,TGTGCCAGCAGCGTAAGCCATCAAGAGACCCAGTACTTC
TRBV23-1,.,TRBJ2-1,.,CASSQSDPSSYNEQFF,TGCGCCAGCAGTCAATCAGATCCGAGCTCCTACAATGAGCAGTTCTTC
TRBV4-3,.,TRBJ2-5,TRBD2,CASSLAGWETQYF,TGCGCCAGCAGCCTAGCGGGGTGGGAGACCCAGTACTTC
TRBV19,once,TRBJ1-4,.,CASSIVSNEKLFF,TGTGCCAGTAGTATAGTTTCTAACGAAAAACTGTTTTTT
TRBV9,.,TRBJ1-2,.,CASSVMGAAGYTF,TGTGCCAGCAGCGTAATGGGGGCGGCTGGCTACACCTTC